The next 28 T cell receptor beta chains were all read from a single sample in a study of blood T cell repertoires in COVID-19. Repertoires were generated with immunoSEQ multiplex PCR, while TCRdb's copy carries only in-frame clones and drops some. This table has around 150,000 clones, approximately 80% appearing once. The sample consisted of peripheral blood. Receptor source: a man in his 60s who had recovered from COVID-19.

This clone has a single count. The chain has TRBV14 and TRBJ2-7, with TRBD1 matching over 8 bases. After removal of 1 base from V and 3 bases from J, the junction contained 5 bases not matched to a gene. The CDR3 extends over 15 amino acids. The germline gives CDR1 SGHDN, CDR2 FVKESK. In DNA, the CDR3 is TGTGCCAGCAGCCAAGGGGCAGGGGGCTTCTACGAGCAGTACTTC. Translating gives CASSQGAGGFYEQYF.

The V and J genes are TRBV7-2 and TRBJ2-5, with TRBD2 identical over 7 bases. The V and J ends lost 2 bases and 2 bases, in that order; junction bases with no gene match: 5. The CDR3 consists of 15 residues. Germline loops: CDR1 SGHTA, CDR2 FQGNSA. The CDR3 nucleotides are TGTGCCAGCAGCTTATCTAGCGGAGTTCAAGAGACCCAGTACTTC. This sequence encodes CASSLSSGVQETQYF.

The rearrangement links TRBV28 to TRBJ2-2; 9 bases are shared with TRBD1. From germline, CDR1 is MDHEN and CDR2 SYDVKM. The CDR3 extends over 15 amino acids. The V segment lost 4 bases and the J segment 4 bases; nucleotides outside the gene matches: 4. The CDR3 nucleotides are TGTGCCAGCAGTTACAGGGGGCCGAGCACCGGGGAGCTGTTTTTT. Residues: CASSYRGPSTGELFF.

The genes are TRBV28 and TRBJ1-1, with 9 positions matching TRBD1. There are 15 residues in the CDR3. With 7 bases clipped from V and 5 bases from J, the junction kept 11 bases outside the gene matches. Germline V gene lookup returns CDR1 MDHEN and CDR2 SYDVKM. CDR3 sequence: CASIVPGQGETEAFF. For the CDR3, the DNA is TGTGCCAGCATCGTCCCGGGACAGGGAGAAACTGAAGCTTTCTTT.

This clone was seen only a few times. This chain uses TRBV18 with TRBJ1-5, with D tentatively TRBD1 (6 bases). V dropped 6 bases and J dropped 2 bases, with 14 bases sitting between them. This CDR3 has 15 residues. From germline, CDR1 is KGHSH and CDR2 LQKENI. Written as DNA, the CDR3 is TGTGCCAGCTCGGGACAAGGAATCCGCAATCAGCCCCAGCATTTT. Translating gives CASSGQGIRNQPQHF.

V usage is TRBV2 and J usage is TRBJ1-1; TRBD1 aligns across 9 bases. In germline, CDR1 is SNHLY, CDR2 FYNNEI. Trimming took 4 bases from V and 1 from J; bases not matched to a gene: 7. The length of the CDR3 is 16 residues. Here the CDR3 DNA reads TGTGCCAGCAGTGGCCGGACAGGGGTCACGAACACTGAAGCTTTCTTT. Translated, it gives CASSGRTGVTNTEAFF.

The chain employs TRBV14 and TRBJ2-1; TRBD1 might be the D (5 bases). The V end lost 0 bases, the J end lost 3 bases, and 9 bases lay between the germline ends. Germline CDR1 is SGHDN and CDR2 is FVKESK. The CDR3 runs 15 residues. In DNA, the CDR3 is TGTGCCAGCAGCCAAGAATGGGGCCTCTACAATGAGCAGTTCTTC. Residues: CASSQEWGLYNEQFF.

The CDR3 bases are TGTGCCAGCAGTCGAGACAGGGACTACGAGCAGTACTTC. Residues: CASSRDRDYEQYF. The chain couples TRBV27 to TRBJ2-7; 7 bases fit TRBD1. This CDR3 is built from 13 residues. Germline loops: CDR1 MNHEY, CDR2 SMNVEV (reference sequence). Trimming at V came to 5 bases and at J to 3 bases, leaving 4 bases not matched to a gene.

The chain joins TRBV7-2 to TRBJ2-7; D is perhaps TRBD2 (5 bases). Between the trimmed V and J ends, which lost 5 bases and 3 bases, there was a span of 8 bases. The CDR3 loop spans 12 amino acids. Germline V gene data show CDR1 as SGHTA and CDR2 as FQGNSA. This chain's CDR3 is CASSAGLYEQYF. CDR3 nucleotide sequence: TGTGCCAGCAGCGCCGGACTCTACGAGCAGTACTTC.

This clone occurred once. The CDR3 DNA reads TGTGCCAGCAGTGCGGGACAGGGCGTTGGAGCTTTCTTT. It translates to CASSAGQGVGAFF. V and J are TRBV12-3 or TRBV12-4 and TRBJ1-1, with 9 nucleotides matching TRBD1. V shed 5 bases, J shed 10 bases, and the junction held 8 bases outside the gene matches. The CDR3 spans 13 residues.

V usage is TRBV5-6 and J usage is TRBJ2-3; D is perhaps TRBD2 (5 bases). V dropped 0 bases and J dropped 2 bases, with 19 bases sitting between them. CDR1 is SGHDT, CDR2 YYEEEE, per germline. The CDR3 has 18 residues. DNA of the CDR3: TGTGCCAGCAGCTTGGGGCGGGCCCCGACTTTCCTCACAGATACGCAGTATTTT. Translation: CASSLGRAPTFLTDTQYF.

This chain links TRBV4-3 with TRBJ1-4; 8 bases align to TRBD1. Unmatched junction bases numbered 3, after V lost 1 base and J lost 5 bases. This CDR3 comprises 15 residues. The germline V gene encodes CDR1 LGHNA and CDR2 YSLEER. CDR3 DNA sequence: TGCGCCAGCAGCCAAGTCAGGGGGCGAAATGAAAAACTGTTTTTT. This translates into CASSQVRGRNEKLFF.

The chain couples TRBV29-1 to TRBJ2-3, with 7 bases aligning to TRBD2. Germline CDR1 and CDR2: SQVTM and ANQGSEA. The CDR3 spans 14 residues. Trimming removed 2 bases from V and 5 bases from J; junction bases left unmatched: 7. CDR3 protein: CSVEPGLGIDTQYF. The CDR3 region has the DNA TGCAGCGTTGAACCAGGACTAGGAATAGATACGCAGTATTTT.

The rearrangement uses TRBV4-1 and TRBJ2-1; 11 nucleotides align to TRBD1. The J segment lost 10 bases and the V segment lost 3 bases, leaving 11 bases of the junction unmatched. The CDR3 consists of 16 residues. Per the germline V gene, CDR1 is MGHRA and CDR2 is YSYEKL. Written as DNA, the CDR3 is TGCGCCAGCAGCCAGCCCCAGGGACAGGGGGTGAGGGAGCAGTTCTTC. It specifies CASSQPQGQGVREQFF.

V and J are TRBV19 and TRBJ2-3; 8 bases line up with TRBD1. CDR1 is LNHDA, CDR2 SQIVND, per germline (reference sequence). The CDR3 contains 14 residues. V lost 3 bases to trimming and J lost 6 bases; unmatched junction nucleotides: 5. CDR3 sequence reads: CASSIQGATDTQYF. The CDR3 DNA reads as TGTGCCAGTAGTATCCAGGGGGCTACTGATACGCAGTATTTT.

The rearrangement joins TRBV7-2 to TRBJ2-5, with 7 bases fitting TRBD1. Germline CDR1 SGHTA, CDR2 FQGNSA. This CDR3 contains 14 residues. Losses at the gene ends were 6 bases for V and 4 bases for J; bases not matched to a gene: 8. CDR3: CASRLDRAAETQYF. The CDR3 DNA follows: TGTGCCAGCAGGCTCGACAGGGCTGCAGAGACCCAGTACTTC.

This rearrangement joins TRBV4-3 to TRBJ2-2; D is unresolved. This CDR3 comprises 16 residues. The V gene's germline CDR1 is LGHNA and CDR2 YSLEER. Trimming removed 4 bases from V and 2 bases from J, with 14 bases in between. CDR3 amino acids: CASSLSHSSNTGELFF. In DNA form, the CDR3 reads TGCGCCAGCAGCCTTTCCCACAGCTCTAACACCGGGGAGCTGTTTTTT.

The chain couples TRBV19 to TRBJ1-2, with D uncertain. Trimming cost V 0 bases and J 2 bases, with 7 bases left between them. The CDR3 has 14 amino acids. From germline, CDR1 is LNHDA and CDR2 SQIVND (reference sequence). The CDR3 reads CASSIDRENYGYTF. CDR3 coding DNA: TGTGCCAGTAGTATAGATCGGGAGAACTATGGCTACACCTTC. Combining the CDR3 with reference TRBV19 and TRBJ1-2 gives the whole variable domain DGGITQSPKYLFRKEGQNVTLSCEQNLNHDAMYWYRQDPGQGLRLIYYSQIVNDFQKGDIAEGYSVSREKKESFPLTVTSAQKNPTAFYLCASSIDRENYGYTFGSGTRLTVV.

This rearrangement joins TRBV6-5 to TRBJ2-1; 8 positions match TRBD1. The CDR3 consists of 15 residues. V lost 10 bases and J lost 0; bases outside the gene matches: 8. CDR1 MNHEY and CDR2 SVGAGI come from the germline V gene. The CDR3 nucleotides read TGTGCCAACGCCCGGACAGGGAGCTCCTACAATGAGCAGTTCTTC. As protein: CANARTGSSYNEQFF.

V is TRBV10-3 and J is TRBJ1-5; 12 bases are shared with TRBD1. Per the germline V gene, CDR1 is ENHRY and CDR2 is SYGVKD. This CDR3 contains 15 residues. With V trimmed by 11 bases and J by 5 bases, 10 bases remained unmatched. The CDR3 DNA reads TGTGCCTTCAACCGGGACAGGGGGCAGGATCAGCCCCAGCATTTT. Translating gives CAFNRDRGQDQPQHF.

This sequence joins TRBV10-3 and TRBJ1-2, with a possible D match to TRBD1 (6 bases). Trimming pared 3 bases from V and 6 bases from J, leaving 11 bases between. The CDR3 totals 13 residues. The germline CDR1 and CDR2 sequences are ENHRY and SYGVKD. The CDR3 nucleotides are TGTGCCATCAGTGATCGGACAGATGATGGCTACACCTTC. It translates to CAISDRTDDGYTF.

CDR3 in DNA: TGTGCCAGCAGCCCGGGACAGGGATCACGGACTGAAGCTTTCTTT. Translation: CASSPGQGSRTEAFF. This chain joins TRBV7-9 and TRBJ1-1, with TRBD1 matching over 9 bases. Looked up from germline, CDR1 is SEHNR and CDR2 is FQNEAQ (reference sequence). V was clipped by 5 bases and J by 5 bases; unmatched bases: 9. There are 15 residues in the CDR3.

This clone was counted between two and nine times. This chain links TRBV13 with TRBJ2-5, with TRBD2 matching over 8 bases. The germline V gene encodes CDR1 PRHDT and CDR2 FYEKMQ (reference sequence). The ends lost 2 bases at V and 1 base at J; junction bases unmatched: 6. This CDR3 has 16 amino acids. The CDR3 region has the DNA TGTGCCAGCAGCTTATTCCCAACTAGCGGCCAAGAGACCCAGTACTTC. Protein product: CASSLFPTSGQETQYF.

The chain uses TRBV4-3 and TRBJ2-1, with D perhaps matching TRBD2 (7 bases). V shed 2 bases and J shed 6 bases, with 14 bases lying between them. Germline V CDR1 and CDR2: LGHNA, YSLEER. The length of the CDR3 is 15 residues. CDR3 sequence reads: CASSQNAGAGNEQFF. In nucleotides, the CDR3 is TGCGCCAGCAGCCAAAATGCGGGGGCCGGCAATGAGCAGTTCTTC.

This rearrangement joins TRBV7-2 to TRBJ2-1; no firm D call. This CDR3 has 15 amino acids. Germline CDR1 SGHTA, CDR2 FQGNSA. Trimming left V 2 bases short and J 6 bases short, with 14 bases between. This CDR3 reads CASSLSGLESNEQFF. CDR3 in DNA: TGTGCCAGCAGCTTATCTGGGTTGGAGAGCAATGAGCAGTTCTTC. The whole variable domain, filled in from reference TRBV7-2 and TRBJ2-1, reads GAGVSQSPSNKVTEKGKDVELRCDPISGHTALYWYRQSLGQGLEFLIYFQGNSAPDKSGLPSDRFSAERTGGSVSTLTIQRTQQEDSAVYLCASSLSGLESNEQFFGPGTRLTVL.

The J gene is TRBJ2-5, the V gene TRBV28, with D possibly matching TRBD2 (6 bases). The CDR3 is 13 residues long. Germline V gene data show CDR1 as MDHEN and CDR2 as SYDVKM. V was trimmed by 8 bases and J by 5 bases, leaving 15 bases between them. Here the CDR3 reads CASRGSLEETQYF. CDR3 in DNA: TGTGCCAGCCGGGGGTCCCTAGAGGAGACCCAGTACTTC.

The chain has TRBV5-1 and TRBJ2-5, with 11 positions matching TRBD1. Trimming removed 4 bases from V and 5 bases from J; junction bases left unmatched: 19. Germline V gene lookup returns CDR1 SGHRS and CDR2 YFSETQ. The CDR3 runs to 19 residues. The CDR3 sequence is CASSIEGPGTGGRFETQYF. DNA of the CDR3: TGCGCCAGCAGCATAGAAGGCCCCGGGACAGGGGGTCGTTTTGAGACCCAGTACTTC.

The chain joins TRBV2 to TRBJ2-6; D gene ambiguous. Germline V gene data show CDR1 as SNHLY and CDR2 as FYNNEI. CDR3 size: 15 residues. The V end was cut by 6 bases, the J end by 0 bases, with 9 bases between. CDR3 DNA: TGTGCCAGCAGGGAGTACTACTCTGGGGCCAACGTCCTGACTTTC. Its protein product is CASREYYSGANVLTF.